This T cell receptor beta chain originates from a study of immune cell composition in non-small cell lung cancer. Study at large: Histologic subtype was mainly adenocarcinoma or squamous cell carcinoma.

The CDR3 contains 15 residues. CDR1 and CDR2 (germline): SGHNT, YENEEA. Trimming cost V 4 bases and J 0 bases, with 11 bases left between them. Generated by immunoSEQ multiplex PCR, the TCRdb table keeps only in-frame clones and is missing some. The repertoire holds 5,000 to 5,500 clones, with roughly 84% as singletons. Normal lung was taken at the farthest possible site, at least 3 cm from tumour. This chain links TRBV11-3 with TRBJ2-3, with D perhaps matching TRBD2 (6 bases). Sequencing used non-adjacent lung tissue. This clonotype was obtained from a human donor with non-small cell lung cancer. Some clones in this sample may be carry-over from other donors' samples. CDR3 bases: TGTGCCAGCAGCTCTCTGGGGACTAGCACAGATACGCAGTATTTT. It encodes CASSSLGTSTDTQYF. Filled out from reference TRBV11-3 and TRBJ2-3, the complete variable domain reads EAGVVQSPRYKIIEKKQPVAFWCNPISGHNTLYWYLQNLGQGPELLIRYENEEAVDDSQLPKDRFSAERLKGVDSTLKIQPAELGDSAVYLCASSSLGTSTDTQYFGPGTRLTVL.